This TCR beta chain was profiled in a study of T-cell memory formation after mild COVID-19. The overall study: Largely, the TCR clusters proved donor specific.

Barcoded TCR alpha and TCR beta cDNA libraries with UMIs came from 5'RACE using constant-segment primers. TCRdb fed the 5' RACE reads into MiXCR, producing one record per CDR3 protein. The repertoire consists of a few hundred thousand distinct CDR3 sequences, with 24% occurring once and the leading ten covering about 8.7%. This clonotype was picked up a small number of times. CDR3 length equals 12 residues. V lost 8 bases, J lost 2 bases, and 13 bases lay in between. The germline V gene has CDR1 SQVTM and CDR2 ANQGSEA. The origin of this receptor is an adult woman who had mild COVID-19 (a few samples of this study predate the infection). Cell type and time point are not known. V gene TRBV29-1 combines with J gene TRBJ2-7; maybe TRBD1 (5 bases). Sequenced: PBMCs or a T cell subset sorted from them (not recorded which). The CDR3 spells CSSQDTPYEQYF. For the CDR3, the DNA is TGCAGCTCCCAGGACACTCCCTACGAGCAGTACTTC.